This T cell receptor beta chain derives from a study of blood T cell repertoires in COVID-19 (dated by TCRdb to 2019 to 2021). For the study in its entirety: Samples covering the acute and convalescent phases of COVID-19 were provided by collaborators in the United States, Italy and Spain. The material from the prospective study consisted of cDNA or gDNA derived from T cells, B-cell-depleted T cells, or PBMCs. Subjects who had been exposed to COVID-19, were actively infected with it, or had recovered from it provided the deeply sampled blood TCRbeta repertoires that made up the dataset. A freely available public database, intended as a resource for researchers studying the immune response to SARS-CoV-2, is where the repertoires were released. The samples were drawn from two sources: the first 160 participants of the ongoing ImmuneRACE study, and 950 to 1,500 subjects contributed by 6 global collaborators. The sample metadata nearly always contained a de-identified subject ID, COVID-19 status, age in years and sex. HLA class I and class II types, where available, came from metadata supplied by the sample provider rather than from assay-based typing.

Study-level results and caveats: Clinical and demographic metadata were provided uncurated, with the amount varying by source and participant.

Comments on this clone: The antigen it binds to is not known. No qualities accompany the bases; no much larger clone lies one base away.

TCRbeta CDR3 regions were amplified from genomic DNA using the immunoSEQ Assay, a bias-controlled multiplex PCR. The published analysis was carried out like this. The number of nucleated cells in each sample was estimated by amplification of reference gene primers within the assay. To quantify the absolute abundance of each unique TCRbeta CDR3 rearrangement, sequence reads were collapsed and filtered. For each sample, productive Simpson clonality was calculated as the square root of Simpson's diversity index over productive rearrangements. TCRdb re-hosts the immuneACCESS table, in-frame sequences only. Its copies lack some clones; in the studies checked, an unresolved V gene accounts for under half of them, and the cause for the rest is not known. V and J calls and clone size are those listed in that table; D and trimming were worked out from the DNA. Here the sample has over 200,000 clones; 70% to 90% occur a single time. Around a sixth of the sample is held by the ten biggest clonotypes.

Spanning cysteine to phenylalanine, the CDR3 consists of 13 amino acids. Only the CDR3 region is kept as DNA, spanning 39 bases read in frame from base 1. V loses 7 bases, J loses 2 bases, and the germline ends lie 9 bases apart. The germline V gene provides CDR1 SNHLY and CDR2 FYNNEI. Participants in the prospective study were aged about 18 to 100 years, lived in 24 United States geographic areas, and enrolled through a virtual design. In the prospective study, cohorts were assigned on the basis of participant-reported clinical history obtained from a screening survey and a study questionnaire. Recovered participants in ImmuneRACE Cohort 3 were defined as having two consecutive negative NP/OP PCR tests, clearance from a healthcare professional, or resolution of symptoms. In the prospective study, whole blood, serum and a nasopharyngeal or oropharyngeal swab were collected from each participant by mobile phlebotomists. Over a roughly two-month period, participants in the prospective study had the option of providing additional blood draws and questionnaires. Before DNA extraction, blood samples from the prospective study were shipped at room temperature or frozen.

The specimen was PBMCs or T cells enriched from blood (not recorded which). The sequence is built from TRBV2 and TRBJ1-5; the best D guess is TRBD1, with 5 bases matching. The source is a man younger than 35 who had recovered from COVID-19. This receptor has the CDR3 CASIRVRNQPQHF. The nucleotide sequence reads TGTGCCAGCATCAGGGTTCGCAATCAGCCCCAGCATTTT.